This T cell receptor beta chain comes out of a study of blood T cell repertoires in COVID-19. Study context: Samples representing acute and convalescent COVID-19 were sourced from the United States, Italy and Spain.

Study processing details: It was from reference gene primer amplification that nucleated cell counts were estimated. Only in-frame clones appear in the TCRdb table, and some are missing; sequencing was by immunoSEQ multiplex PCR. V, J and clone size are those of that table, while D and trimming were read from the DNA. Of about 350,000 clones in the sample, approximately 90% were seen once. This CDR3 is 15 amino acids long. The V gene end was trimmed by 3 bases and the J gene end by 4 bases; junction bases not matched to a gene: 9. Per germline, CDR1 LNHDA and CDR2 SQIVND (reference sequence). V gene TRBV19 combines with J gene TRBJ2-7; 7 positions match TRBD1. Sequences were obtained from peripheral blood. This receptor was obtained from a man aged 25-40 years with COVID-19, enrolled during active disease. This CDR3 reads CASSMHDRVGYEQYF. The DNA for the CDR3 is TGTGCCAGTAGTATGCACGACAGGGTGGGATACGAGCAGTACTTC.